This T cell receptor beta chain came from a study of T cells in Graves' hyperthyroidism and ophthalmopathy. Study context: Blood from the periphery was taken at initial diagnosis, before any treatment.

Amplification yielded TCR beta CDR3 regions, with RNA transcripts as the source. The study used the HTBI primer set for a first-round RT-PCR of the TCR CDR3. TCRdb called the multiplex PCR reads again in MiXCR, with one record for every CDR3 protein. The repertoire holds around 350,000 distinct CDR3 sequences, about 19% seen once, with around 4% in the top ten. This clonotype was recorded many times. Sequencing was performed on blood. The TCR originated in a woman between 18 and 29 years old with Graves' hyperthyroidism.

This CDR3 reads CASSRDTGWPQHF. CDR3 coding DNA: TGTGCCAGCAGTCGGGACACCGGTTGGCCCCAGCATTTT. The chain joins TRBV6-1 to TRBJ1-5; D possibly corresponds to TRBD1 (6 bases). V was trimmed by 5 bases and J by 9 bases, leaving 14 bases between them. This CDR3 spans 13 amino acids. Germline CDR1 and CDR2: MNHNS and SASEGT.